This TCR beta chain was documented in a study of T cells in Graves' hyperthyroidism and ophthalmopathy. CDR3 length: 17 amino acids. Trimming left V 2 bases short and J 3 bases short, with 16 bases between. The germline gives CDR1 MNHEY, CDR2 SMNVEV (reference sequence). This clonotype has only a few counts. Regions amplified from RNA transcripts were the TCR beta CDR3 regions. In the first-round RT-PCR of the TCR CDR3, the HTBI primer set was used. MiXCR was run by TCRdb on the multiplex PCR reads, yielding one entry per CDR3 protein. Among over 550,000 distinct CDR3 sequences listed, 16% were seen once. Each 10 ml fresh peripheral blood draw supplied the PBMCs.

The TCR sequence derives from a woman younger than 30 with Graves' hyperthyroidism. What was sequenced was blood. V usage is TRBV27 and J usage is TRBJ2-2; D is perhaps TRBD1 (6 bases). In nucleotides, the CDR3 is TGTGCCAGCAGTTTAGAGGTTCAGGGGCCGGACACCGGGGAGCTGTTTTTT. This translates into CASSLEVQGPDTGELFF.